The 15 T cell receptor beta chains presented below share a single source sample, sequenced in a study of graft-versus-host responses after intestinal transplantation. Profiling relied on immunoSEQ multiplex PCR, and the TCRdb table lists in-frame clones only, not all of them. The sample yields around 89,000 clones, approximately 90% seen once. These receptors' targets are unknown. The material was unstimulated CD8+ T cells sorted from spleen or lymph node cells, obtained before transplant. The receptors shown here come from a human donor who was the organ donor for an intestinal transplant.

CDR3 DNA: TGTGCCAGCAGTTACGCGGGACAGGGTTCAGGTCAGCCCCAGCATTTT. It codes for CASSYAGQGSGQPQHF. The V gene is TRBV6-5, the J gene TRBJ1-5, with 9 bases aligning to TRBD1. The length of the CDR3 is 16 residues. Losses at the gene ends were 2 bases for V and 6 bases for J; bases not matched to a gene: 8. Germline CDR1 and CDR2: MNHEY and SVGAGI.

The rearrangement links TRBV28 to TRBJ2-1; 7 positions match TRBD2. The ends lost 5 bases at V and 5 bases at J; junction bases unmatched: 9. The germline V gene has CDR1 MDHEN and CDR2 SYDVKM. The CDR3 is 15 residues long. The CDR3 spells CASSPRVGRDNEQFF. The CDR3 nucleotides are TGTGCCAGCAGTCCGCGGGTGGGGAGGGACAATGAGCAGTTCTTC.

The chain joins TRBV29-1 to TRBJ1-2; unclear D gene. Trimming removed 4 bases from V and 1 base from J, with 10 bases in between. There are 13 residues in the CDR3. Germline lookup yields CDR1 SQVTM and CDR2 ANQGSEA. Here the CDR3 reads CSVVRLDNYGYTF. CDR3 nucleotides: TGCAGCGTTGTTCGGTTAGATAACTATGGCTACACCTTC.

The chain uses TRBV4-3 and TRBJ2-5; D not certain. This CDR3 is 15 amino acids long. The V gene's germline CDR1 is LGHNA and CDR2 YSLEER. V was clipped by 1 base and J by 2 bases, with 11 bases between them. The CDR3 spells CASSQGVALQETQYF. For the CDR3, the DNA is TGCGCCAGCAGCCAAGGTGTAGCTCTTCAAGAGACCCAGTACTTC.

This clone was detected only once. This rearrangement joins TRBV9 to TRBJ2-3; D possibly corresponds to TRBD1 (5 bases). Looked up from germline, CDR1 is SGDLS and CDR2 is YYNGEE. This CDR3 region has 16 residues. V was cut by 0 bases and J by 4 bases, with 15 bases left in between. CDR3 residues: CASSVGERGIADTQYF. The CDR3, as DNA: TGTGCCAGCAGCGTAGGGGAAAGGGGAATAGCAGATACGCAGTATTTT.

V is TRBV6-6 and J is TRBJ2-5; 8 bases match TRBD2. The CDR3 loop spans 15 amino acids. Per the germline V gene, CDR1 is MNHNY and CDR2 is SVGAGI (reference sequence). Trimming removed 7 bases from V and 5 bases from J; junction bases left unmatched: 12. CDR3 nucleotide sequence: TGTGCCAGCAATTCCCGGGTAGCGGGAATGGAGACCCAGTACTTC. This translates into CASNSRVAGMETQYF.

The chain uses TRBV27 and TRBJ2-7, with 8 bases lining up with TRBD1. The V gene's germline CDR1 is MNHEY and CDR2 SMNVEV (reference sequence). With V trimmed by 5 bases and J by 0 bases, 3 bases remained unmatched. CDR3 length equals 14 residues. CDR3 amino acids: CASSPTGGSYEQYF. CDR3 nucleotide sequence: TGTGCCAGCAGTCCCACAGGGGGCTCCTACGAGCAGTACTTC.

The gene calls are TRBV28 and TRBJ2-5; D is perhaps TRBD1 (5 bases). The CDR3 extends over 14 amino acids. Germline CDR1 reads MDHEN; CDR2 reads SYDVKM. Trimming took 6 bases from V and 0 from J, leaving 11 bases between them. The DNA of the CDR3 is TGTGCCAGCAGAGAGAACAGGTACCAAGAGACCCAGTACTTC. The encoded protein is CASRENRYQETQYF.

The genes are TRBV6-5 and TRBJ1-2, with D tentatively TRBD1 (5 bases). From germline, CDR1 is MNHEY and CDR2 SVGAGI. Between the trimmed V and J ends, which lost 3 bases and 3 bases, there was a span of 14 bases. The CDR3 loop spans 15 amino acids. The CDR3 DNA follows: TGTGCCAGCAGTTATGGCCAGGGAGGGTACTATGGCTACACCTTC. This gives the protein CASSYGQGGYYGYTF.

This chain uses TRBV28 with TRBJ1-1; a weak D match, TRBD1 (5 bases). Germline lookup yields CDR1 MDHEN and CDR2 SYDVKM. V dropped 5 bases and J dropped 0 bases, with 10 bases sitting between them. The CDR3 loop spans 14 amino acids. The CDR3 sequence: CASSQQVLNTEAFF. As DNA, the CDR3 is TGTGCCAGCAGTCAACAGGTCTTGAACACTGAAGCTTTCTTT.

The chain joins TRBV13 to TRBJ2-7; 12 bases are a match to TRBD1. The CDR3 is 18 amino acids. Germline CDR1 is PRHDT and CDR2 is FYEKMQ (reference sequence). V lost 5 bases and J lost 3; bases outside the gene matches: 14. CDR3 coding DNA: TGTGCCAGCAGCCCAACCCTCACTCGGGACAGGGGGCTCTACGAGCAGTACTTC. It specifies CASSPTLTRDRGLYEQYF.

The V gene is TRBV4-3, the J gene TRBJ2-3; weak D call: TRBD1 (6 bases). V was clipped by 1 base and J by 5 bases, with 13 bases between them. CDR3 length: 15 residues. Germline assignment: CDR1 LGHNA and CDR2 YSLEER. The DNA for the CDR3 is TGCGCCAGCAGCCAAGGGGCTGGGGGCCGAGATACGCAGTATTTT. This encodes CASSQGAGGRDTQYF.

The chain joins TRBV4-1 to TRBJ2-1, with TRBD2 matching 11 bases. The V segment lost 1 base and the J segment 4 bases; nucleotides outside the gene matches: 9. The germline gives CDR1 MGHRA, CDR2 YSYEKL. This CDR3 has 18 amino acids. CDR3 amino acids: CASSQVYSGGDIYNEQFF. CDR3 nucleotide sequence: TGCGCCAGCAGCCAAGTGTATAGCGGGGGGGATATTTACAATGAGCAGTTCTTC.

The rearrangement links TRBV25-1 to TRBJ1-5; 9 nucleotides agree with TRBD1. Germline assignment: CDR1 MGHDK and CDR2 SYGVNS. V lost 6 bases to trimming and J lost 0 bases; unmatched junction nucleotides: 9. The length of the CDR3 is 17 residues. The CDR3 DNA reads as TGTGCCAGCAGCGACAGGACAGGGGTTGATAGCAATCAGCCCCAGCATTTT. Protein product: CASSDRTGVDSNQPQHF.

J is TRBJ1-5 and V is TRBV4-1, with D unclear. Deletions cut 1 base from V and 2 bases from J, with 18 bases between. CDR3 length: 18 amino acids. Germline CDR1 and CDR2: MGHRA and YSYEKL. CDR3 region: CASSQGPFARSGNQPQHF. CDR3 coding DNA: TGCGCCAGCAGCCAAGGGCCTTTTGCTAGGTCGGGCAATCAGCCCCAGCATTTT.